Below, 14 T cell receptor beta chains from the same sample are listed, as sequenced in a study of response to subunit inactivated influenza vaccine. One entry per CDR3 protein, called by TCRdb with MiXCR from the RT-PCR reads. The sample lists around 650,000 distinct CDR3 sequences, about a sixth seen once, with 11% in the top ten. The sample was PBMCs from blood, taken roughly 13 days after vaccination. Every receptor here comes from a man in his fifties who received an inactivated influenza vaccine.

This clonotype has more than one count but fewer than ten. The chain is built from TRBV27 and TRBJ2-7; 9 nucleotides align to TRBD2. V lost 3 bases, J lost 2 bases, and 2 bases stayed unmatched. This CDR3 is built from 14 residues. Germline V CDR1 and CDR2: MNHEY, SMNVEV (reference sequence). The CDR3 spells CASSFIAGAYEQYF. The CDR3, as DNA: TGTGCCAGCAGTTTCATAGCGGGGGCCTACGAGCAGTACTTC.

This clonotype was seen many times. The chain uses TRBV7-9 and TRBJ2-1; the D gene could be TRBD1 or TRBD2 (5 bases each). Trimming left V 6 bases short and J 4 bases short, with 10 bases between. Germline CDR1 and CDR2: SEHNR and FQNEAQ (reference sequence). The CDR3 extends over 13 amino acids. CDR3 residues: CASSLGEYNEQFF. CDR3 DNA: TGTGCCAGCAGTTTGGGGGAGTACAATGAGCAGTTCTTC.

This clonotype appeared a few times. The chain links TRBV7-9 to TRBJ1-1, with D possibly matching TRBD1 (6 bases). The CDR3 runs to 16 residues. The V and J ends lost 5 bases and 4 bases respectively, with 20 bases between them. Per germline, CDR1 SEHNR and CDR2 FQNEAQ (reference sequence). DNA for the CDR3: TGTGCCAGCAGCCCTAACAGGGCCCCTCTGGGCACTGAAGCTTTCTTT. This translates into CASSPNRAPLGTEAFF.

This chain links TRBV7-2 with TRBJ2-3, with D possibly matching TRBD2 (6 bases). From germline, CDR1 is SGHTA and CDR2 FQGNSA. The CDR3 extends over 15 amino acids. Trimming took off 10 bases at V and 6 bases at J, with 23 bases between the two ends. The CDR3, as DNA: TGTGCCACCGGACTCCAGGCTAGCGATTCTGATACGCAGTATTTT. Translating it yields CATGLQASDSDTQYF.

CDR3 loop: CSARWGSRNTEAFF. CDR3 nucleotide sequence: TGCAGTGCCCGGTGGGGGTCCCGGAACACTGAAGCTTTCTTT. The V gene is TRBV20-1, the J gene TRBJ1-1; the D gene is possibly TRBD1 (5 bases). V gave up 6 bases and J gave up 1 base, with 15 bases separating them. CDR3 length equals 14 residues. Germline loops: CDR1 DFQATT, CDR2 SNEGSKA (reference sequence).

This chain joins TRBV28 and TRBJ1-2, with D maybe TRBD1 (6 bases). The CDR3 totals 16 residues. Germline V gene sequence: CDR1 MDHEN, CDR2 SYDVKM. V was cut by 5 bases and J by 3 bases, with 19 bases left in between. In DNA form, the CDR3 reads TGTGCCAGCAGTCCGCCGGGACACCGAAGAGACTATGGCTACACCTTC. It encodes CASSPPGHRRDYGYTF.

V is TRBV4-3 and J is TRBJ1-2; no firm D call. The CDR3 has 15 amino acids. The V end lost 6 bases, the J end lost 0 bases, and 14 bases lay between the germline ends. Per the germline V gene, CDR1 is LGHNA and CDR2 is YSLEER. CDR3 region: CASRWSPDPNYGYTF. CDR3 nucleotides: TGCGCCAGCAGATGGTCGCCAGATCCTAACTATGGCTACACCTTC.

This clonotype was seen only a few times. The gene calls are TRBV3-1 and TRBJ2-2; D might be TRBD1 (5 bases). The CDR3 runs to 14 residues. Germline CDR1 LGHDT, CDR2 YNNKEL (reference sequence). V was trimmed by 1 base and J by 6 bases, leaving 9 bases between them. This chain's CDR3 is CASSQVSGSGELFF. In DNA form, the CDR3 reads TGTGCCAGCAGCCAAGTCTCAGGGTCCGGGGAGCTGTTTTTT.

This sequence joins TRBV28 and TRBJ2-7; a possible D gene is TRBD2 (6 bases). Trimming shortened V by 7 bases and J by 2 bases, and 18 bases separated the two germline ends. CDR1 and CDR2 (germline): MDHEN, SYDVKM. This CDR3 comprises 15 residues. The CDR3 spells CASNEGLLSTYEQYF. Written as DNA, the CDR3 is TGTGCCAGCAACGAGGGACTCCTGTCCACCTACGAGCAGTACTTC.

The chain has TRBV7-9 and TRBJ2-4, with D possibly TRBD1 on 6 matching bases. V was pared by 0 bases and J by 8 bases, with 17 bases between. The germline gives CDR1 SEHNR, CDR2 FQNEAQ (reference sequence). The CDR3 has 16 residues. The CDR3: CASSLATGRARDIQYF. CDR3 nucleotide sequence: TGTGCCAGCAGCTTAGCGACAGGTCGGGCTAGGGACATTCAGTACTTC. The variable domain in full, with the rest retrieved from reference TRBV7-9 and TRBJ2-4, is DTGVSQNPRHKITKRGQNVTFRCDPISEHNRLYWYRQTLGQGPEFLTYFQNEAQLEKSRLLSDRFSAERPKGSFSTLEIQRTEQGDSAMYLCASSLATGRARDIQYFGAGTRLSVL.

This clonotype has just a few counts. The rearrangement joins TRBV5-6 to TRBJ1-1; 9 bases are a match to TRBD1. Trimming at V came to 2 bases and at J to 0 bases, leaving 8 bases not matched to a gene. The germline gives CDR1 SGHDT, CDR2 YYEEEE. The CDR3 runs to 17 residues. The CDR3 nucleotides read TGTGCCAGCAGCTTCTCGGGGACAGGGAACGTGAACACTGAAGCTTTCTTT. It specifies CASSFSGTGNVNTEAFF.

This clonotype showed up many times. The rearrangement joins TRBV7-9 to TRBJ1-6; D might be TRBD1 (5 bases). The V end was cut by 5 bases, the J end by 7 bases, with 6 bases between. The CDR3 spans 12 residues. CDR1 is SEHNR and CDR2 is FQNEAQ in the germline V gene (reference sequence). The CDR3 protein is CASSRGNSPLHF. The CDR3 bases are TGTGCCAGCAGCCGGGGGAATTCACCCCTCCACTTT.

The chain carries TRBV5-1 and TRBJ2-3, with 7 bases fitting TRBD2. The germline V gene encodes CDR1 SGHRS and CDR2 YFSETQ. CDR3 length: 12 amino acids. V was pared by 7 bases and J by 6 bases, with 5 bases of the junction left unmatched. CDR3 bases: TGCGCCAGCGGAGGGAGGGCGGATACGCAGTATTTT. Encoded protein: CASGGRADTQYF.

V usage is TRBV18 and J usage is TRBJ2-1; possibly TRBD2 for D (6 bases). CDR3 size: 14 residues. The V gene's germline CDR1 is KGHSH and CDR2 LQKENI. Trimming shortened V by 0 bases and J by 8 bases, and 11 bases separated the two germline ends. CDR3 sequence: CASSPPGGGDEQFF. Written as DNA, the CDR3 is TGTGCCAGCTCACCACCAGGAGGAGGGGATGAGCAGTTCTTC.